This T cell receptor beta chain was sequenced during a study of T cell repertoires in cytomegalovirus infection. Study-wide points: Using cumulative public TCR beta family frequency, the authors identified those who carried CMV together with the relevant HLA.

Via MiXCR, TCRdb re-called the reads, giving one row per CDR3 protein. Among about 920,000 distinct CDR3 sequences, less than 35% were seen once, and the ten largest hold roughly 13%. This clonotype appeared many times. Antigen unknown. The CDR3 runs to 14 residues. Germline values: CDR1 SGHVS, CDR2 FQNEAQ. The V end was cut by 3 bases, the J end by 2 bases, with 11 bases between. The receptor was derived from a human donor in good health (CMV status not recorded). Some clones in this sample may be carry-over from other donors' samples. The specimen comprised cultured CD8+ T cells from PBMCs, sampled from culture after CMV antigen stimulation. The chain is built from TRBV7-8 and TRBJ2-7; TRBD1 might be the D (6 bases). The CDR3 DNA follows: TGTGCCAGCAGCTTCTACAGGGCCACCTACGAGCAGTACTTC. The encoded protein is CASSFYRATYEQYF.